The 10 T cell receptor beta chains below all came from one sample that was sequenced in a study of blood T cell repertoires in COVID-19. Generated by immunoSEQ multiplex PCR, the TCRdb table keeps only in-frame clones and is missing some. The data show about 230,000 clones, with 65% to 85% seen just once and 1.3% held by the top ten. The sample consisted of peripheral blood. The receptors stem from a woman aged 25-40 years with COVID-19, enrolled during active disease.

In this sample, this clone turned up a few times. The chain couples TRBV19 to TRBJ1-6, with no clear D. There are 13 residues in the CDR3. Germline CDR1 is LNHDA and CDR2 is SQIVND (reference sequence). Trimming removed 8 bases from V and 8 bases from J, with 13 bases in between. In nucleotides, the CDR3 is TGTGCCAGTTTTAAGTTGAGGGATTCACCCCTCCACTTT. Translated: CASFKLRDSPLHF.

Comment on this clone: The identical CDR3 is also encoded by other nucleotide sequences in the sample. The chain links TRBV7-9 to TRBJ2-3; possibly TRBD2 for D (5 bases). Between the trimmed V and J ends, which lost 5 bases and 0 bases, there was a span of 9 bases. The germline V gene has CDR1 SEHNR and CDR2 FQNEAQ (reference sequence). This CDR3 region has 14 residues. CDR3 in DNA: TGTGCCAGCAGCCCCCCGGGGAGCACAGATACGCAGTATTTT. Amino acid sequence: CASSPPGSTDTQYF.

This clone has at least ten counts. Here the CDR3 DNA reads TGTGCCAGCAGCGTAGCGGGACAGGGCCGGTCCGGAAACACCATATATTTT. It yields the protein CASSVAGQGRSGNTIYF. This chain uses TRBV9 with TRBJ1-3; 9 bases align to TRBD1. V lost 0 bases and J lost 4; bases outside the gene matches: 8. Germline V gene sequence: CDR1 SGDLS, CDR2 YYNGEE. The CDR3 is made up of 17 amino acids. Together with reference TRBV9 and TRBJ1-3, the CDR3 gives the full variable domain: DSGVTQTPKHLITATGQRVTLRCSPRSGDLSVYWYQQSLDQGLQFLIQYYNGEERAKGNILERFSAQQFPDLHSELNLSSLELGDSALYFCASSVAGQGRSGNTIYFGEGSWLTVV.

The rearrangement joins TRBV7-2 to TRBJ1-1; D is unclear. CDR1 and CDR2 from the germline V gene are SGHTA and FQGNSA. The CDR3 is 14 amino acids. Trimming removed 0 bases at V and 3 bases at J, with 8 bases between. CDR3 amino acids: CASSLATAYTEAFF. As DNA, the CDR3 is TGTGCCAGCAGCTTAGCCACAGCATACACTGAAGCTTTCTTT. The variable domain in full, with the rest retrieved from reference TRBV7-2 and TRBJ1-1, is GAGVSQSPSNKVTEKGKDVELRCDPISGHTALYWYRQSLGQGLEFLIYFQGNSAPDKSGLPSDRFSAERTGGSVSTLTIQRTQQEDSAVYLCASSLATAYTEAFFGQGTRLTVV.

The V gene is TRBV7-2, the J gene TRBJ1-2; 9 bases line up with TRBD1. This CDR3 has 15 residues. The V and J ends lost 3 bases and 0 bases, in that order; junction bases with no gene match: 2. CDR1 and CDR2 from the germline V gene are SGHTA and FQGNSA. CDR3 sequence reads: CASSLDRGANYGYTF. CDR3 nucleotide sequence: TGTGCCAGCAGCTTGGACAGGGGAGCTAACTATGGCTACACCTTC. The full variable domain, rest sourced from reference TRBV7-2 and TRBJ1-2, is GAGVSQSPSNKVTEKGKDVELRCDPISGHTALYWYRQSLGQGLEFLIYFQGNSAPDKSGLPSDRFSAERTGGSVSTLTIQRTQQEDSAVYLCASSLDRGANYGYTFGSGTRLTVV.

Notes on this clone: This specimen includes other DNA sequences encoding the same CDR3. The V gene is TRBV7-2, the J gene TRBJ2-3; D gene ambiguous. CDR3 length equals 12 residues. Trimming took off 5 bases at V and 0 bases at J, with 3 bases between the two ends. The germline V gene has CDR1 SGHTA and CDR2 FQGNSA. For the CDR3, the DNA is TGTGCCAGCAGCCTAAGCACAGATACGCAGTATTTT. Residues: CASSLSTDTQYF.

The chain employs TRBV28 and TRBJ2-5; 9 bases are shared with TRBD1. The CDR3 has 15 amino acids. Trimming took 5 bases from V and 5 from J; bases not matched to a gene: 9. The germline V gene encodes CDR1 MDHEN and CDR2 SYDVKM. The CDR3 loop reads CASSKGQGIGETQYF. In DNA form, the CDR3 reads TGTGCCAGCAGTAAAGGACAGGGGATAGGGGAGACCCAGTACTTC.

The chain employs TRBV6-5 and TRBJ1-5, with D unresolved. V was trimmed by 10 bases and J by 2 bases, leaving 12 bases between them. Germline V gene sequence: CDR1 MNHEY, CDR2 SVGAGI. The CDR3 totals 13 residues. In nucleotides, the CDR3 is TGTGCCACTGGGCCCGGGGGCAATCAGCCCCAGCATTTT. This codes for CATGPGGNQPQHF.

CDR3 amino acids: CASSSPLRLAGRDNEQFF. The CDR3, as DNA: TGTGCCAGCAGCTCTCCTTTGCGACTAGCGGGGCGAGACAATGAGCAGTTCTTC. The chain employs TRBV11-3 and TRBJ2-1, with 11 bases lining up with TRBD2. The CDR3 has 18 residues. Germline loops: CDR1 SGHNT, CDR2 YENEEA. J gave up 5 bases and V 4 bases, and 13 bases lay outside the gene matches.

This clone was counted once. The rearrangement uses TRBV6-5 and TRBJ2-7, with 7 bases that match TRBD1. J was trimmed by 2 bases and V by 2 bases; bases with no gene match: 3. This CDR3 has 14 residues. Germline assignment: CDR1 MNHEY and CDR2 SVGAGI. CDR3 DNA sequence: TGTGCCAGCAGTTACACTACAGGGGCCTACGAGCAGTACTTC. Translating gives CASSYTTGAYEQYF.